A selection of T cell receptor beta chains follows, all from one sample in a study of blood T cell repertoires in COVID-19. Here immunoSEQ multiplex PCR was the method, and the copy in TCRdb shows in-frame clones only, minus some. The table includes around 91,000 clones, around 85% detected once. Sequenced sample: peripheral blood. These receptors originate from a human donor in a cohort sampled during active COVID-19. Both conserved end residues are part of each CDR3. A D gene is named only where the DNA matches it firmly. Size is stated for part of the rows, as once, few or many counts, or as a class when the clone is expanded.

TRBV7-2	.	TRBJ1-2	.	TGTGCCAGCAGCCCGTTACAGGGCAGCTATGGCTACACCTTC	CASSPLQGSYGYTF
TRBV11-2	.	TRBJ2-1	TRBD2	TGTGCCAGCAGCTTTGGACTAGCCTCGGATGAGCAGTTCTTC	CASSFGLASDEQFF
TRBV30	once	TRBJ2-1	.	TGTGCCTGGAGTGTAAAAGTCAGGGGGGCCCTCAATGAGCAGTTCTTC	CAWSVKVRGALNEQFF
TRBV14	once	TRBJ2-7	TRBD2	TGTGCCAGCAGCGCTAGCGGGAGGGGCGAGCAGTACTTC	CASSASGRGEQYF
TRBV7-2	once	TRBJ2-2	.	TGTGCCAGCAGCCCAAACGGGGGAGGCACCGGGGAGCTGTTTTTT	CASSPNGGGTGELFF
TRBV6-6	.	TRBJ2-4	TRBD1	TGTGCCAGCAGCCCAGGGGGCCCCCCCATTCAGTACTTC	CASSPGGPPIQYF
TRBV30	.	TRBJ2-1	.	TGTGCCTGGAGTGCCAAGATCGGTGAGCAGTTCTTC	CAWSAKIGEQFF
TRBV4-1	.	TRBJ1-4	TRBD1	TGCGCCAGCAGCCCTAAAACCAACAGGGGTAATGAAAAACTGTTTTTT	CASSPKTNRGNEKLFF
TRBV4-3	.	TRBJ1-4	.	TGCGCCAGCAGCCCCTTACCACTGGGCAGCACTAATGAAAAACTGTTTTTT	CASSPLPLGSTNEKLFF
TRBV6-6	.	TRBJ1-1	TRBD1	TGTGCCAGCACTCGACAGGGTGACACTGAAGCTTTCTTT	CASTRQGDTEAFF
TRBV20-1	.	TRBJ2-1	TRBD1	TGCAGTGCCAGTCCCGGGACAGGGGGCGCAAAGAATGAGCAGTTCTTC	CSASPGTGGAKNEQFF
TRBV5-1	.	TRBJ1-2	TRBD1	TGCGCCAGCAGCCCTCACAGGGGGTGGAACGAAATTGTTGGCTACACCTTC	CASSPHRGWNEIVGYTF
TRBV3-1/TRBV3-2	.	TRBJ2-5	.	TGTGCCAGCAGCACCTCGGGCCAAGAGACCCAGTACTTC	CASSTSGQETQYF
TRBV4-3	.	TRBJ2-1	.	TGCGCCAGCAGCCAACCCCCCTTCCTACGCGAGCTATACAATGAGCAGTTCTTC	CASSQPPFLRELYNEQFF
TRBV7-9	.	TRBJ2-3	TRBD2	TGTGCCAGCTATCCTCCGGGACTAGCGGGTAGCACAGATACGCAGTATTTT	CASYPPGLAGSTDTQYF
TRBV7-6	.	TRBJ2-1	TRBD2	TGTGCCAGCAGCTTAGATCGCGGGAGGTTCAATGAGCAGTTCTTC	CASSLDRGRFNEQFF
TRBV10-3	.	TRBJ2-3	TRBD1	TGTGCCACCTGCCCGACAGGGGTTATGGATACGCAGTATTTT	CATCPTGVMDTQYF
TRBV5-1	once	TRBJ1-4	TRBD1	TGCGCCAGCAGCTTGAAGGGACAGACTAATGAAAAACTGTTTTTT	CASSLKGQTNEKLFF
TRBV7-2	.	TRBJ2-7	.	TGTGCCAGCAGCTCAACTAGTCCTCCCTACGAGCAGTACTTC	CASSSTSPPYEQYF
TRBV9	.	TRBJ2-1	TRBD2	TGTGCCAGCGCGGCCACAACTAGCGGGATGGGTGAGCAGTTCTTC	CASAATTSGMGEQFF
TRBV11-2	.	TRBJ2-7	.	TGTGCCAGCAGCTCTCCTACAGGGCTTACCTACGAGCAGTACTTC	CASSSPTGLTYEQYF
TRBV10-3	.	TRBJ2-7	.	TGTGCCATCAGTGATAGTGCGGGGGCCACCTACGAGCAGTACTTC	CAISDSAGATYEQYF
TRBV7-2	once	TRBJ1-2	TRBD1	TGTGCCAGCAGCTTAGACAGGGGGCATGATGGCTACACCTTC	CASSLDRGHDGYTF
TRBV7-9	.	TRBJ1-5	.	TGTGCCAGCAGCTTAGGCGGGGATAGCAATCAGCCCCAGCATTTT	CASSLGGDSNQPQHF
TRBV6-2/TRBV6-3	.	TRBJ2-7	TRBD1	TGTGCCAGCAGTCGGACAGGGGGCAAAAGCGAGCAGTACTTC	CASSRTGGKSEQYF
TRBV4-1	.	TRBJ1-2	.	TGCGCCAGCAGCCAAAAGTCGGGCTATGGCTACACCTTC	CASSQKSGYGYTF
TRBV4-1	few	TRBJ2-2	.	TGCGCCAGCAGCCAAGAGGGGAGGATGAACACCGGGGAGCTGTTTTTT	CASSQEGRMNTGELFF
TRBV7-9	.	TRBJ2-5	.	TGTGCCAGCAGCCGCCAAGAGACCCAGTACTTC	CASSRQETQYF
TRBV5-4	.	TRBJ2-7	TRBD2	TGTGCCAGCAGCTTGGGGACTGGGGCTAGCGGGAGGACCCCCTACGAGCAGTACTTC	CASSLGTGASGRTPYEQYF
TRBV5-4	.	TRBJ2-7	TRBD2	TGTGCCAGCAGCTTCTCTAGCGGGAGCCGGAACGAGCAGTACTTC	CASSFSSGSRNEQYF
TRBV7-6	.	TRBJ1-4	.	TGTGCCAGCAGCTTAGTTCGGGGAGGTGGTGAAAAACTGTTTTTT	CASSLVRGGGEKLFF
TRBV30	few	TRBJ2-7	.	TGTGCCTGGAGTGTGACTCGGGACACGACCGAGCAGTACTTC	CAWSVTRDTTEQYF
TRBV7-3	.	TRBJ2-2	.	TGTGCCAGCAGCTTAGGGAGAGACGGGGAGCTGTTTTTT	CASSLGRDGELFF
TRBV5-4	.	TRBJ2-3	TRBD1	TGTGCCAGCAGCTCTCCCGGACAGGGACCGCATACGCAGTATTTT	CASSSPGQGPHTQYF
TRBV10-1	once	TRBJ1-5	TRBD1	TGCGCCAGCAACAGAACGGGACAGGGCAATCAGCCCCAGCATTTT	CASNRTGQGNQPQHF
TRBV7-3	once	TRBJ2-2	TRBD1	TGTGCCAGCAGCCCAGGGGGCGGAGCGAACACCGGGGAGCTGTTTTTT	CASSPGGGANTGELFF
TRBV7-9	.	TRBJ1-4	TRBD1	TGTGCCAGCAGCAGGACAGGGGGGAATGAAAAACTGTTTTTT	CASSRTGGNEKLFF
TRBV6-4	.	TRBJ1-1	TRBD1	TGTGCCAGCAGTGACTCCGCAGGGGGGCCTGAAGCTTTCTTT	CASSDSAGGPEAFF
TRBV19	.	TRBJ1-5	TRBD1	TGTGCCAGTAGTATTACAGGGGTGAATCAGCCCCAGCATTTT	CASSITGVNQPQHF
TRBV19	.	TRBJ2-5	.	TGTGCCAGTAGTATCGGAGTCTCCGGGACCCAGTACTTC	CASSIGVSGTQYF
TRBV29-1	few	TRBJ1-2	.	TGCAGCGTTGGACAGTCGCGCGGCTACACCTTC	CSVGQSRGYTF
TRBV9	.	TRBJ1-4	.	TGTGCCAGCAGCGCCCGGGGGAAACTGTTTTTT	CASSARGKLFF
TRBV4-3	.	TRBJ2-5	.	TGCGCCAGCAGCCAAGGGAGGGGACAGTCAGAGACCCAGTACTTC	CASSQGRGQSETQYF
TRBV27	.	TRBJ1-1	.	TGTGCCAGCAGTGCAGGAAGGACTGAAGCTTTCTTT	CASSAGRTEAFF